The 9 T cell receptor beta chains in this list originate from one sample, sequenced in a study of T cell changes during pregnancy in multiple sclerosis. Clones were sequenced by immunoSEQ multiplex PCR, and TCRdb holds only the in-frame ones, with some missing. The sample has 30,000 to 35,000 clones, roughly 87% seen once. This specimen consisted of CD8+ T cells from peripheral blood mononuclear cells, obtained in the first trimester of pregnancy. The receptors come from a female donor with multiple sclerosis, enrolled in a pregnancy study.

The chain employs TRBV7-2 and TRBJ2-1, with 8 bases aligning to TRBD2. V dropped 2 bases and J dropped 7; count of bases not matched to a gene: 1. CDR1 and CDR2 (germline): SGHTA, FQGNSA. The CDR3 spans 13 residues. The CDR3 DNA follows: TGTGCCAGCAGCTTATTAGCGGGAAATGAGCAGTTCTTC. Translation gives CASSLLAGNEQFF.

J is TRBJ2-1 and V is TRBV30; TRBD2 matches 9 bases. The CDR3 is 14 residues long. Germline V gene lookup returns CDR1 GTSNPN and CDR2 SVGIG (reference sequence). Trimming at V came to 2 bases and at J to 7 bases, leaving 6 bases not matched to a gene. CDR3 amino acids: CAWSLGLASNEQFF. Here the CDR3 DNA reads TGTGCCTGGAGTTTAGGACTAGCGTCAAATGAGCAGTTCTTC.

The rearrangement links TRBV21-1 to TRBJ1-4; the table's D call, TRBD1, has no DNA check behind it. TRBV21-1 corresponds to a pseudogene. CDR3 length: 15 residues. CDR3: CASSNWTGFSEKLFF. The DNA of the CDR3 is TGTGCCAGCAGCAATTGGACAGGGTTCAGTGAAAAACTGTTTTTT.

The V gene is TRBV27, the J gene TRBJ2-7; 10 nucleotides line up with TRBD1. The CDR3 covers 16 residues. The germline CDR1 and CDR2 sequences are MNHEY and SMNVEV (reference sequence). The ends lost 5 bases at V and 6 bases at J; junction bases unmatched: 13. CDR3 in amino acids: CASSPGAGTGVAEQYF. DNA of the CDR3: TGTGCCAGCAGTCCGGGAGCCGGGACAGGGGTTGCCGAGCAGTACTTC.

V gene TRBV7-9 combines with J gene TRBJ1-6, with D possibly TRBD1 on 5 matching bases. This CDR3 contains 14 residues. Germline-derived CDR1 and CDR2 are SEHNR and FQNEAQ (reference sequence). Trimming cost V 5 bases and J 7 bases, with 12 bases left between them. The CDR3 region has the DNA TGTGCCAGCAGCCCCAGGGATGGAAATTCACCCCTCCACTTT. Translating it yields CASSPRDGNSPLHF.

This chain joins TRBV4-1 and TRBJ2-7; 7 nucleotides match TRBD1. Trimming removed 0 bases from V and 3 bases from J; junction bases left unmatched: 14. The CDR3 has 18 residues. Germline CDR1 MGHRA, CDR2 YSYEKL. The CDR3 is CASSQEGTAPLLYYEQYF. In nucleotides, the CDR3 is TGCGCCAGCAGCCAAGAGGGGACAGCACCATTACTCTACTACGAGCAGTACTTC.

The CDR3 region is CASSLRTDYEQYF. The CDR3 DNA follows: TGTGCCAGCAGCTTAAGGACAGACTACGAGCAGTACTTC. The chain combines TRBV7-8 with TRBJ2-7; D is possibly TRBD1 (6 bases). The CDR3 has 13 amino acids. CDR1 is SGHVS and CDR2 is FQNEAQ in the germline V gene. The V gene lost 2 bases and the J gene lost 3 bases, with 8 bases spanning the gap.

The rearrangement joins TRBV7-9 to TRBJ1-3; D perhaps matches TRBD1 (6 bases). CDR3 length: 16 amino acids. V shed 6 bases and J shed 0 bases, with 15 bases lying between them. Germline V CDR1 and CDR2: SEHNR, FQNEAQ (reference sequence). The CDR3 loop reads CASRRTAHYSGNTIYF. The CDR3 bases are TGTGCCAGCAGAAGGACAGCCCATTACTCTGGAAACACCATATATTTT.

This clone was counted a single time. The chain couples TRBV5-1 to TRBJ2-2, with D tentatively TRBD2 (6 bases). Germline V gene data show CDR1 as SGHRS and CDR2 as YFSETQ. Trimming took off 3 bases at V and 2 bases at J, with 14 bases between the two ends. The CDR3 is made up of 16 amino acids. As DNA, the CDR3 is TGCGCCAGCAGCTGGGGGGAACATGATAACACCGGGGAGCTGTTTTTT. Translating gives CASSWGEHDNTGELFF.